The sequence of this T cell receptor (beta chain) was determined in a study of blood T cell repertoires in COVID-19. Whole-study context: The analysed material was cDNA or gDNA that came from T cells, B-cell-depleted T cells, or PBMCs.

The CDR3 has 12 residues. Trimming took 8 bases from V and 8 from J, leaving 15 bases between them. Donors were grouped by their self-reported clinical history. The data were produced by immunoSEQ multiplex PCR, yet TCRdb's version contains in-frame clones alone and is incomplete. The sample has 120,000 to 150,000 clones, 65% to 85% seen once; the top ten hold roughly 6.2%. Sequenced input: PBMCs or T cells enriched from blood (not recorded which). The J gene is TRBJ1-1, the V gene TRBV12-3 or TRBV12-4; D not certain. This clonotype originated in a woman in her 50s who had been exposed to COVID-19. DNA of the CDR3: TGTGCCAGCCGGAACGGGTGGTGGGAAGCTTTCTTT. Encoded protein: CASRNGWWEAFF.